Listed below are T cell receptor beta chains from one sample, sequenced in a study of blood T cell repertoires in COVID-19. The table came from immunoSEQ multiplex PCR; TCRdb's copy has only in-frame clones and leaves some out. This table has about 400,000 clones, roughly 87% appearing once. Sequenced: PBMCs or T cells enriched from blood (not recorded which). The receptors come from a woman aged 25 to 39 who had recovered from COVID-19. The CDR3 runs from the conserved cysteine through the conserved F or W. The D gene is left open where the match is weak. Expanded clones are given a class, and other clones once, few, many or no size at all.

NA,TRBD1,TRBJ1-3,TRBV7-6,TGTGCCAGCAGCCCAAATACAGGGGCTGGAAACACCATATATTTT,CASSPNTGAGNTIYF
NA,NA,TRBJ1-6,TRBV5-1,TGCGCCAGCAGCTTGGTGGCAGGGGAAAACATCCCCCTCCACTTT,CASSLVAGENIPLHF
NA,NA,TRBJ1-2,TRBV13,TGTGCCAGCAGCTCAGCGACAGCTAACTATGGCTACACCTTC,CASSSATANYGYTF
NA,TRBD2,TRBJ2-5,TRBV5-3,TGTGCCAGAAGCTTGGGAGCGGGAGGGGGCCAAGAGACCCAGTACTTC,CARSLGAGGGQETQYF
NA,TRBD2,TRBJ2-7,TRBV10-3,TGTGCCACCCGACTAGCGGGCCTTTCTACGTGGTACTTC,CATRLAGLSTWYF
NA,TRBD2,TRBJ2-1,TRBV9,TGTGCCAGCAGCGTTCGCCCTAGCGGGGGTATTTACGATGAGCAGTTCTTC,CASSVRPSGGIYDEQFF
NA,NA,TRBJ1-2,TRBV7-2,TGTGCCAGCAGCTTAGCGGAGGGTAACTATGGCTACACCTTC,CASSLAEGNYGYTF
NA,TRBD1,TRBJ1-3,TRBV18,TGTGCCAGCTCACCACCTACAGGGGGCTTGTCTGGAAACACCATATATTTT,CASSPPTGGLSGNTIYF
NA,NA,TRBJ2-1,TRBV12-5,TGTGCTAGTGCATGGACAGCCTACAATGAGCAGTTCTTC,CASAWTAYNEQFF
NA,NA,TRBJ2-1,TRBV11-2,TGTGCCAGCACCGAGGACTACTACAATGAGCAGTTCTTC,CASTEDYYNEQFF
NA,NA,TRBJ1-6,TRBV10-3,TGTGCCATCAGTGAATCCCGGGATTATAATTCACCCCTCCACTTT,CAISESRDYNSPLHF
NA,TRBD1,TRBJ1-1,TRBV7-9,TGTGCCAGCAGCTTAGGAGAGGGGGCAACAACTGAAGCTTTCTTT,CASSLGEGATTEAFF
NA,TRBD2,TRBJ2-7,TRBV7-9,TGTGCCAGCAGCGACGTCAGCGGGAGTTCCTACGAGCAGTACTTC,CASSDVSGSSYEQYF
NA,NA,TRBJ2-7,TRBV11-2,TGTGCCAGCAGCCGCCGGGACATCTCCTGGGGGGAGCAGTACTTC,CASSRRDISWGEQYF
NA,NA,TRBJ1-3,TRBV27,TGTGCCAGCAGTTTATTTCGCTGGGGAGAGAAAACCTTTCCCGAAGGCTCTGGAAACACCATATATTTT,CASSLFRWGEKTFPEGSGNTIYF
NA,TRBD1,TRBJ1-2,TRBV5-4,TGTGCCAGCAACGACAGGGTGGAGTATGGCTACACCTTC,CASNDRVEYGYTF
few,TRBD1,TRBJ1-2,TRBV2,TGTGCCAGCAGGGGACAGGGGGGGAACTATGGCTACACCTTC,CASRGQGGNYGYTF
NA,TRBD2,TRBJ2-2,TRBV15,TGTGCCACCAGCAGAGACCTGACTAGCGGGGGCGGGGAGCTGTTTTTT,CATSRDLTSGGGELFF
NA,TRBD1,TRBJ1-1,TRBV15,TGTGCCACCAGCAGACCTGGGACAGGGGGCGCGACTTTCTTT,CATSRPGTGGATFF
NA,NA,TRBJ2-5,TRBV28,TGTGCCAGCAGTCCACAGGGTAGGACGGAGACCCAGTACTTC,CASSPQGRTETQYF
NA,TRBD1,TRBJ1-5,TRBV7-9,TGTGCCAGCAGCTTAGGTCAGGGGGCCAAGCCCCAGCATTTT,CASSLGQGAKPQHF
NA,TRBD1,TRBJ1-1,TRBV19,TGTGCCAGTAGTGAGGACAGGGGGCATGTAACTGAAGCTTTCTTT,CASSEDRGHVTEAFF
NA,NA,TRBJ2-5,TRBV3-1/TRBV3-2,TGTGCCAGCAGCCAAGGCGAGCGAGAGACCCAGTACTTC,CASSQGERETQYF
NA,TRBD2,TRBJ2-1,TRBV7-9,TGTGCCAGCAGCCTTAGCGGGAGGACCTACAATGAGCAGTTCTTC,CASSLSGRTYNEQFF
NA,TRBD1,TRBJ1-1,TRBV19,TGTGCCAGTAGTGCGGACAGGGAGGTCACTGAAGCTTTCTTT,CASSADREVTEAFF
few,TRBD2,TRBJ2-3,TRBV9,TGTGCCAGCAGCGCAGGACTAGCGGAAAGCACAGATACGCAGTATTTT,CASSAGLAESTDTQYF
NA,NA,TRBJ2-1,TRBV5-1,TGCGCCAGCAGCTCGCCCGGAGACAATGAGCAGTTCTTC,CASSSPGDNEQFF
NA,NA,TRBJ2-5,TRBV13,TGTGCCAGCAGCTTCGGGCGACAGTCGGAGACCCAGTACTTC,CASSFGRQSETQYF
NA,NA,TRBJ1-2,TRBV29-1,TGCAGCGTTGAAGTCTGGGGGGGGATCGGCTATGGCTACACCTTC,CSVEVWGGIGYGYTF
NA,NA,TRBJ2-7,TRBV29-1,TGCAGCGTTAAGGGGGGGGCCTACGAGCAGTACTTC,CSVKGGAYEQYF
few,NA,TRBJ1-4,TRBV28,TGTGCCACCTTCCAGGGGAACAGTAATGAAAAACTGTTTTTT,CATFQGNSNEKLFF
NA,NA,TRBJ2-7,TRBV6-5,TGTGCCAGCACGATAAACCAGGGTCCAACCTACGAGCAGTACTTC,CASTINQGPTYEQYF
once,TRBD1,TRBJ1-2,TRBV10-3,TGTGCCATCACCCCGGACAGGGCGGCCGCTGGCTACACCTTC,CAITPDRAAAGYTF
NA,TRBD2,TRBJ2-2,TRBV27,TGTGCCAGCAGCCCAGGGGCGGGAGGCACCGGGGAGCTGTTTTTT,CASSPGAGGTGELFF
NA,NA,TRBJ2-3,TRBV12-3/TRBV12-4,TGTGCCAGCAGTTCCCCAAGCGGGGATACGCAGTATTTT,CASSSPSGDTQYF
NA,TRBD2,TRBJ2-3,TRBV3-1/TRBV3-2,TGTGCCAGCAGCCCGGGACTAGCGGGAAGTGTAGATACGCAGTATTTT,CASSPGLAGSVDTQYF
NA,NA,TRBJ2-2,TRBV28,TGTGCCACCTCTTCTATAAAACAGGGATTGGACACCGGGGAGCTGTTTTTT,CATSSIKQGLDTGELFF